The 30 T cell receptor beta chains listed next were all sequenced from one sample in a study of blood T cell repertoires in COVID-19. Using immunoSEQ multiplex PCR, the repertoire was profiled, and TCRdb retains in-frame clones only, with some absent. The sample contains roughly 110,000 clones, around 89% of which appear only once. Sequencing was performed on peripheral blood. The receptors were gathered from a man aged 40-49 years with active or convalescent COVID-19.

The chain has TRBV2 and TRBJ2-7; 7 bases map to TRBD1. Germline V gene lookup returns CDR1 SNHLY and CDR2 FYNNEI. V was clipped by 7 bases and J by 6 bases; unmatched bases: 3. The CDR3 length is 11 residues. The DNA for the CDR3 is TGTGCCAGCACCGGGACAGTCGAGCAGTACTTC. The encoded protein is CASTGTVEQYF.

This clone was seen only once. The DNA for the CDR3 is TGTGCCTGGACACGACAGGGGATGACTGAAGCTTTCTTT. Translating gives CAWTRQGMTEAFF. The chain recombines TRBV30 with TRBJ1-1; 8 bases line up with TRBD1. J was trimmed by 5 bases and V by 4 bases; bases with no gene match: 6. Germline loops: CDR1 GTSNPN, CDR2 SVGIG (reference sequence). There are 13 residues in the CDR3.

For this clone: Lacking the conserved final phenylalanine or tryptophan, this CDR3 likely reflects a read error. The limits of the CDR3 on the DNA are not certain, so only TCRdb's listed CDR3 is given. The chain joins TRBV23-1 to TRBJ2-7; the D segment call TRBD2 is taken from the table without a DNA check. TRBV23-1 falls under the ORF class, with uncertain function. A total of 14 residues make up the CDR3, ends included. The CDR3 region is CASSPTGTSGSNGL.

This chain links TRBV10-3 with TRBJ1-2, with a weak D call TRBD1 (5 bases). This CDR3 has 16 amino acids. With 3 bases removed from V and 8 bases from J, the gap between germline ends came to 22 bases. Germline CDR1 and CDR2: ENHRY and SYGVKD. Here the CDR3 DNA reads TGTGCCATCAGTGACCCCGCGGGGCGGCAGACCAGAGGCTACACCTTC. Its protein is CAISDPAGRQTRGYTF.

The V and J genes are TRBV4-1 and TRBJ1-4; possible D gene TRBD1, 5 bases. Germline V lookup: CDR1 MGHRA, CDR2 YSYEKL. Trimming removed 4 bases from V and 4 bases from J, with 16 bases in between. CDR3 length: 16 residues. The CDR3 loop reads CASSLLIDSVNEKLFF. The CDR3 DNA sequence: TGCGCCAGCAGCCTATTGATTGACAGCGTTAATGAAAAACTGTTTTTT.

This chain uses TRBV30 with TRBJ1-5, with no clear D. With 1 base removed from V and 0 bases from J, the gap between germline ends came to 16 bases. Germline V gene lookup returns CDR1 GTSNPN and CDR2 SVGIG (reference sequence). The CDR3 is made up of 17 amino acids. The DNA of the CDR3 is TGTGCCTGGAGTGGAAGGTTGTGGCGGAGTAGCAATCAGCCCCAGCATTTT. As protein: CAWSGRLWRSSNQPQHF.

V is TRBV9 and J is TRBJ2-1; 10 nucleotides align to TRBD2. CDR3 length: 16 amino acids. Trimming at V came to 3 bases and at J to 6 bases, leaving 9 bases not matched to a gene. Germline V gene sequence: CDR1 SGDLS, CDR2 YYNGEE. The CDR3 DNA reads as TGTGCCAGCAGCGCACCTCTAGCGGGAGTTTTCAATGAGCAGTTCTTC. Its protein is CASSAPLAGVFNEQFF.

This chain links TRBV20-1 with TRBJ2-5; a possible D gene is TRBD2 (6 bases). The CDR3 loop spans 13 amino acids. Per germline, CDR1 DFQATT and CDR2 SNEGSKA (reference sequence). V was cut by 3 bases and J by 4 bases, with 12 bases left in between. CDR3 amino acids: CSASRGAGETQYF. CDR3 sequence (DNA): TGCAGTGCTAGTAGGGGAGCGGGAGAGACCCAGTACTTC.

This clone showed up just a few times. The CDR3 coding sequence is TGTGCCAGCAGCCTGGGACAGGTGGAGACCCAGTACTTC. It is translated as CASSLGQVETQYF. The chain employs TRBV7-2 and TRBJ2-5; 8 bases agree with TRBD1. Germline V gives CDR1 SGHTA, CDR2 FQGNSA. The CDR3 consists of 13 residues. The ends lost 5 bases at V and 5 bases at J; junction bases unmatched: 4.

CDR3 DNA sequence: TGTGCCGCACTACTCCGGGACAGGAAGATCTATGGCTACACCTTC. It yields the protein CAALLRDRKIYGYTF. The rearrangement links TRBV28 to TRBJ1-2, with 8 positions matching TRBD1. The germline V gene encodes CDR1 MDHEN and CDR2 SYDVKM. Unmatched junction bases numbered 15, after V lost 11 bases and J lost 4 bases. The CDR3 has 15 amino acids.

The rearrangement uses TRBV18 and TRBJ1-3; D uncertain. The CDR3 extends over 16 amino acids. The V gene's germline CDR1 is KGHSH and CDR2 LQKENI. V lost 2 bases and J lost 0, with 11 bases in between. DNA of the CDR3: TGTGCCAGCTCACCAATCGGGGAGAGCTCTGGAAACACCATATATTTT. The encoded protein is CASSPIGESSGNTIYF. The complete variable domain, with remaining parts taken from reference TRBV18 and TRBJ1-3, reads NAGVMQNPRHLVRRRGQEARLRCSPMKGHSHVYWYRQLPEEGLKFMVYLQKENIIDESGMPKERFSAEFPKEGPSILRIQQVVRGDSAAYFCASSPIGESSGNTIYFGEGSWLTVV.

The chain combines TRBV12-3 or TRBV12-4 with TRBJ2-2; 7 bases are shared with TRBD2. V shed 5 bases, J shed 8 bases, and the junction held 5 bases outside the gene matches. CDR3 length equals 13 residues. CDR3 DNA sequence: TGTGCCAGCAGTGGACGGGGAGGGGGGGAGCTGTTTTTT. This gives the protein CASSGRGGGELFF.

The CDR3, as DNA: TGTGCCAGTAAATTTGGGAGTATGAACACTGAAGCTTTCTTT. Translated: CASKFGSMNTEAFF. The genes are TRBV19 and TRBJ1-1; D unresolved. Trimming cost V 7 bases and J 0 bases, with 12 bases left between them. The CDR3 sequence is 14 residues long. CDR1 and CDR2 from the germline V gene are LNHDA and SQIVND (reference sequence).

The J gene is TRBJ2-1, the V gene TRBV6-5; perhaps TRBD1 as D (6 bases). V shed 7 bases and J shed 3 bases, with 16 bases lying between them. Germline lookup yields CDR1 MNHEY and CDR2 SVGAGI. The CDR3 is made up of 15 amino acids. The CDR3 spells CASKETGKDYNEQFF. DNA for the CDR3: TGTGCCAGCAAAGAAACAGGGAAAGACTACAATGAGCAGTTCTTC.

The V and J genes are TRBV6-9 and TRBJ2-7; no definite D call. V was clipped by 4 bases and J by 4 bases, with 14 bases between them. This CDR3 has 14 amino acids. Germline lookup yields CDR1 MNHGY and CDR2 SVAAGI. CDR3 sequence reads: CASSLRLNSYEQYF. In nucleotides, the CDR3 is TGTGCCAGCAGTTTGCGGCTCAACTCATACGAGCAGTACTTC.

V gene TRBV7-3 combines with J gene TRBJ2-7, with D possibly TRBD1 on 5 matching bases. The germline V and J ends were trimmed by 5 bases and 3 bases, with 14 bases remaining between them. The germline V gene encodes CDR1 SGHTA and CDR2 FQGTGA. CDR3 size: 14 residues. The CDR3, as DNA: TGTGCCAGCAGCCCCCTCCCCCAGGGCTACGAGCAGTACTTC. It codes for CASSPLPQGYEQYF.

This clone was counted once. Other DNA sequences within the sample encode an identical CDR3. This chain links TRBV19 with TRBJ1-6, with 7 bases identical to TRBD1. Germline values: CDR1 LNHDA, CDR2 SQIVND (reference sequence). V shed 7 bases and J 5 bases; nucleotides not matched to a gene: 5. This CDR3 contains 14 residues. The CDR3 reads CASNTGQNNSPLHF. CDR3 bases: TGTGCCAGTAATACGGGACAGAATAATTCACCCCTCCACTTT.

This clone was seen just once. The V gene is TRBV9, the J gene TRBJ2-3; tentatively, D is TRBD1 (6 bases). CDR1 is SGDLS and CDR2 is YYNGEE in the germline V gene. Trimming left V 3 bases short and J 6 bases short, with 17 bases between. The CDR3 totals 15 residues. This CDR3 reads CASSAPQQGWDTQYF. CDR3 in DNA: TGTGCCAGCAGCGCTCCACAACAGGGTTGGGATACGCAGTATTTT.

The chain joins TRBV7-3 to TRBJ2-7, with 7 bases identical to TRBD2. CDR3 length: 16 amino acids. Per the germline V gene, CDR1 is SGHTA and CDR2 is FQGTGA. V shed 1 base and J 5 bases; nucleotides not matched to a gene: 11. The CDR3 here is CASSLMAGAPWDEQYF. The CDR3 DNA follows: TGTGCCAGCAGCTTAATGGCGGGAGCTCCCTGGGACGAGCAGTACTTC.

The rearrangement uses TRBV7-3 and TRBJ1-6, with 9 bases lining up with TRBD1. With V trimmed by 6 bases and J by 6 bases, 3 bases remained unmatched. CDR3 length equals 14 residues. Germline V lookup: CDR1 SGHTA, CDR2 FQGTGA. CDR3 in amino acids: CASSSTGGNSPLHF. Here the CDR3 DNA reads TGTGCCAGCAGTTCGACAGGGGGTAATTCACCCCTCCACTTT.

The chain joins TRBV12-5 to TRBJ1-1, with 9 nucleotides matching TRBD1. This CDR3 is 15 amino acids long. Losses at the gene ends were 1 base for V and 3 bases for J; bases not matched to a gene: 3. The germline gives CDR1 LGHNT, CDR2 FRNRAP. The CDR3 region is CASGLGDRDDTEAFF. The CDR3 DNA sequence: TGTGCTAGTGGTTTGGGGGACAGGGATGACACTGAAGCTTTCTTT.

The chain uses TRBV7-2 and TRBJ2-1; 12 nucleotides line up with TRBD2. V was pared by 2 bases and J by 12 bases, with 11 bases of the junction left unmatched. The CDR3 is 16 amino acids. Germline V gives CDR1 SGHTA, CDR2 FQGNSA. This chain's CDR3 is CASSLMTSGSPYAQFF. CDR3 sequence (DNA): TGTGCCAGCAGCTTAATGACTAGCGGGAGCCCCTACGCGCAGTTCTTC.

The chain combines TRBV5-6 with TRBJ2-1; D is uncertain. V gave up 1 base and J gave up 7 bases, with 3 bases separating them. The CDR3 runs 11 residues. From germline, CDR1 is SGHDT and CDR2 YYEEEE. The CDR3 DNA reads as TGTGCCAGCAGCTTGTCTAATGAGCAGTTCTTC. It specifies CASSLSNEQFF.

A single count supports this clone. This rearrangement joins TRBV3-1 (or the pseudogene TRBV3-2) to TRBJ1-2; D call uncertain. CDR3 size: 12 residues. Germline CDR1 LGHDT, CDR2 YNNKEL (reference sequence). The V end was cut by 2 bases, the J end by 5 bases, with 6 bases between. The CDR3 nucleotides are TGTGCCAGCAGCCAATCCACTTATGGCTACACCTTC. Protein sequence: CASSQSTYGYTF.

The CDR3 DNA sequence: TGCGCCAGCAGGGAGGTCCCCGCGGCCGATCAGCCCCAGCATTTT. Amino acids: CASREVPAADQPQHF. This rearrangement joins TRBV10-2 to TRBJ1-5; D ambiguous. This CDR3 has 15 residues. Germline V gene lookup returns CDR1 WSHSY and CDR2 SAAADI. With 6 bases removed from V and 5 bases from J, the gap between germline ends came to 17 bases.

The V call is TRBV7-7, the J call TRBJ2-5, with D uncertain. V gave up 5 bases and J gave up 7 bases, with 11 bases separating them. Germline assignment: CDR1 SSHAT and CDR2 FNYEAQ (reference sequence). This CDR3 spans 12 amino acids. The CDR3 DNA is TGTGCCAGCAGCCAATCCTTCGGGACCCAGTACTTC. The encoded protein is CASSQSFGTQYF.

The CDR3 loop is CASSGSQADTQYF. The CDR3 DNA follows: TGTGCCAGCAGCGGCAGTCAGGCAGATACGCAGTATTTT. The chain links TRBV7-3 to TRBJ2-3; no firm D call. The CDR3 spans 13 residues. Germline CDR1 reads SGHTA; CDR2 reads FQGTGA. V lost 5 bases, J lost 4 bases, and 10 bases lay in between.

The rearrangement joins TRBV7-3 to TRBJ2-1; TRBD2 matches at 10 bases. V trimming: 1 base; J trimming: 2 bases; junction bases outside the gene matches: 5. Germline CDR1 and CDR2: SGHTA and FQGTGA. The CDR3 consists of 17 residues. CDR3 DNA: TGTGCCAGCAGCTTAAATTCCCTAGCGGGGGCCTACAATGAGCAGTTCTTC. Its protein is CASSLNSLAGAYNEQFF.

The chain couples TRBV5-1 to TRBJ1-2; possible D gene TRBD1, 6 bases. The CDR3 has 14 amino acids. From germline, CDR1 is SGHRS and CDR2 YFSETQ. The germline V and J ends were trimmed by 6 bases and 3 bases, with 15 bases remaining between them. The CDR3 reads CASTRGGADYGYTF. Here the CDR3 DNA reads TGCGCCAGCACCCGGGGGGGCGCGGACTATGGCTACACCTTC.

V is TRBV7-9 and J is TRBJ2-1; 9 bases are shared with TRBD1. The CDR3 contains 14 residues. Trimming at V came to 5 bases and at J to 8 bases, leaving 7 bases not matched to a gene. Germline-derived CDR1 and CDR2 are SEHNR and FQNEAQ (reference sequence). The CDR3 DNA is TGTGCCAGCAGCCGTCCGGGACAGGGTTATGAGCAGTTCTTC. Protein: CASSRPGQGYEQFF.